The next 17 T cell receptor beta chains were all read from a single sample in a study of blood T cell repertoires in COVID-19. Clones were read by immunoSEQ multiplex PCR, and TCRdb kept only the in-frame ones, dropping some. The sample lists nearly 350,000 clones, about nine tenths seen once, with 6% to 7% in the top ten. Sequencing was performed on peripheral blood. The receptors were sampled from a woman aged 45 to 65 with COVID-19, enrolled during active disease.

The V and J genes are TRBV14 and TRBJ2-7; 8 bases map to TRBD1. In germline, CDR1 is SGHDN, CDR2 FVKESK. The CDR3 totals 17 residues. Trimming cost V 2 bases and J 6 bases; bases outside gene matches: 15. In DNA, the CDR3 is TGTGCCAGCAGCCAATTGCCTGCCGGGACAGGTGCATCCGAGCAGTACTTC. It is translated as CASSQLPAGTGASEQYF.

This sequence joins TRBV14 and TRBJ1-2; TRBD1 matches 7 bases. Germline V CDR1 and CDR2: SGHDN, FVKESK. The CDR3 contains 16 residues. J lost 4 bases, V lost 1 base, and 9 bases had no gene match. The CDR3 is CASSQVGPRGTYGYTF. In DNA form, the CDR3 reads TGTGCCAGCAGCCAAGTTGGCCCCAGGGGGACCTATGGCTACACCTTC.

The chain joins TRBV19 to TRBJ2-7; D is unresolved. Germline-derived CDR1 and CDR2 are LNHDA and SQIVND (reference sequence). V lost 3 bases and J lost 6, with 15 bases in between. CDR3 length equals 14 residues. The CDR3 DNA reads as TGTGCCAGTAGTATTCCCGGTACGGTCTTCGAGCAGTACTTC. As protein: CASSIPGTVFEQYF.

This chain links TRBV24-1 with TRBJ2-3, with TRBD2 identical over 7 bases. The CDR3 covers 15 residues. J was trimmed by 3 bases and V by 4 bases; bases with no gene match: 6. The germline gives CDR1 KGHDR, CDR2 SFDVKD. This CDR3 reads CATSDPRDYTDTQYF. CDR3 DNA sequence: TGTGCCACCAGTGACCCTAGGGACTATACAGATACGCAGTATTTT.

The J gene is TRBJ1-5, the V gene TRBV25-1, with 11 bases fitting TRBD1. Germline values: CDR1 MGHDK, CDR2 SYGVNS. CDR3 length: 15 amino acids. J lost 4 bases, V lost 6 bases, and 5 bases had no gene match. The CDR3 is CASRGQGGLNQPQHF. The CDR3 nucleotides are TGTGCCAGCAGGGGACAGGGGGGTTTGAATCAGCCCCAGCATTTT.

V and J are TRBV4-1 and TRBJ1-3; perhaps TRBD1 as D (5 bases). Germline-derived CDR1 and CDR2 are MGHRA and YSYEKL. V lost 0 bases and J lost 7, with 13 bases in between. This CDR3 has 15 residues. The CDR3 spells CASSQEGANRNTIYF. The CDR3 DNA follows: TGCGCCAGCAGCCAAGAAGGGGCAAACCGGAACACCATATATTTT.

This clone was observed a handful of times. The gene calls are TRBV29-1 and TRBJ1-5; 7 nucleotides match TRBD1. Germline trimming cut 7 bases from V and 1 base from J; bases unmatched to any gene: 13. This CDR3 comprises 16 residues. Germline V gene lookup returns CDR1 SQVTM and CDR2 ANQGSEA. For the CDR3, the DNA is TGCAGCGCAATCGTAGGGGGCGCCGAGAGCAATCAGCCCCAGCATTTT. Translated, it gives CSAIVGGAESNQPQHF.

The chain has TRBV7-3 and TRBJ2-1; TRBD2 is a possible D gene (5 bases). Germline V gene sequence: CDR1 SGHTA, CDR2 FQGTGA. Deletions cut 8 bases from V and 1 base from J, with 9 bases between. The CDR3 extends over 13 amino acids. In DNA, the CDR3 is TGTGCCAGCGCTCGGGGATCCTACAATGAGCAGTTCTTC. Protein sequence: CASARGSYNEQFF.

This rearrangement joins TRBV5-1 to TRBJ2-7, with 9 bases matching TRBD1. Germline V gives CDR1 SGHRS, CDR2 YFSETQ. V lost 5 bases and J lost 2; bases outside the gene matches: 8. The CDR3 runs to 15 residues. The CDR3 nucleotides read TGCGCCAGCAGTCTTAAGGGACAGGGTGCCTACGAGCAGTACTTC. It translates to CASSLKGQGAYEQYF.

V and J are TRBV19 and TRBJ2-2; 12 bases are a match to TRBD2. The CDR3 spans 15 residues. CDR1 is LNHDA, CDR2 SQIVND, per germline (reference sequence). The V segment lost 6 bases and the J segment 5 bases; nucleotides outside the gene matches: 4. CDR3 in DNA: TGTGCCAGTAGCAAAGGACTAGCGGGGACCGGGGAGCTGTTTTTT. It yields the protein CASSKGLAGTGELFF.

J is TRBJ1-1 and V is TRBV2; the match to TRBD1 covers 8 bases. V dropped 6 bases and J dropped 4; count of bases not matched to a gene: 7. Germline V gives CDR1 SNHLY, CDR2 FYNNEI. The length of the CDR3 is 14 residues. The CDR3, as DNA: TGTGCCAGCAGATGGGGACAGGCGGGCACTGAAGCTTTCTTT. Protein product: CASRWGQAGTEAFF. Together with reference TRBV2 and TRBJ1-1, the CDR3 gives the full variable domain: EPEVTQTPSHQVTQMGQEVILRCVPISNHLYFYWYRQILGQKVEFLVSFYNNEISEKSEIFDDQFSVERPDGSNFTLKIRSTKLEDSAMYFCASRWGQAGTEAFFGQGTRLTVV.

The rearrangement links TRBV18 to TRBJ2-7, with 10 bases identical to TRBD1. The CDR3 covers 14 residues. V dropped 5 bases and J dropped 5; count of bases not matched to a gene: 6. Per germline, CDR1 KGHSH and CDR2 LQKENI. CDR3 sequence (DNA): TGTGCCAGCTCAGAGGGACAGGGGTACGACGAGCAGTACTTC. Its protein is CASSEGQGYDEQYF.

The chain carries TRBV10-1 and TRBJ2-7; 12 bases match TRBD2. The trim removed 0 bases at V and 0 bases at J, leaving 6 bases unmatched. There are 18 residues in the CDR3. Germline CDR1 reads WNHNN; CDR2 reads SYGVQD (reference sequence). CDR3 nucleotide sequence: TGCGCCAGCAGTGAGTCGCGGCTAGCGGGAGGGAGCTCCTACGAGCAGTACTTC. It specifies CASSESRLAGGSSYEQYF.

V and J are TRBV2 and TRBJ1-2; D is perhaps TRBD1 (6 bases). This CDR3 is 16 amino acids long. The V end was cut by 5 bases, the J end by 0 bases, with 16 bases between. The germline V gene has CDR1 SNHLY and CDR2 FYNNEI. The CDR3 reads CASSSHQGPANYGYTF. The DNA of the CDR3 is TGTGCCAGCAGTTCCCATCAGGGGCCCGCTAACTATGGCTACACCTTC.

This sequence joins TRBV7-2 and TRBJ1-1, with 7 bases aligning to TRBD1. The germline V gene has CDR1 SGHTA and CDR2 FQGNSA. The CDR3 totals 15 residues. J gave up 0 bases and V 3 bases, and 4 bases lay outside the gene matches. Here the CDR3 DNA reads TGTGCCAGCAGCTTTCCGGGACAGCTGAACACTGAAGCTTTCTTT. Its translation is CASSFPGQLNTEAFF.

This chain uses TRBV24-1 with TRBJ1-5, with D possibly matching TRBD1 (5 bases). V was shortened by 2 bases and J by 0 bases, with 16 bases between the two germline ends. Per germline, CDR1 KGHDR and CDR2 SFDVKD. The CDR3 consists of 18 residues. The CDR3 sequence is CATSDYRRRGDSNQPQHF. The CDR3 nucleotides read TGTGCCACCAGTGATTACCGACGGCGGGGGGATAGCAATCAGCCCCAGCATTTT.

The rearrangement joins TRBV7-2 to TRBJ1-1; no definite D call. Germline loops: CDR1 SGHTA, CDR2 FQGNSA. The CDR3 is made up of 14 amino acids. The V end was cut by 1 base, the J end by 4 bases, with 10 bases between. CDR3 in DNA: TGTGCCAGCAGCTTAGGGCGGGCTGGCACTGAAGCTTTCTTT. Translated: CASSLGRAGTEAFF.